Shown below are 24 T cell receptor beta chains from a single sample sequenced in a study of OX40 agonist ivuxolimab in advanced cancers. Some clones are missing from TCRdb's copy, which holds only in-frame ones; the method was immunoSEQ multiplex PCR. The repertoire holds about 82,000 clones, with approximately 92% as singletons. The source material was CD4+ or CD8+ T cells sorted from blood, sampled in a trial of the OX40 agonist ivuxolimab. These receptors were collected from an adult with an advanced solid tumor such as melanoma, head and neck, liver or kidney cancer.

This chain connects TRBV18 to TRBJ1-4; TRBD1 matches at 7 bases. Germline lookup yields CDR1 KGHSH and CDR2 LQKENI. The CDR3 has 16 residues. The V segment lost 2 bases and the J segment 4 bases; nucleotides outside the gene matches: 7. CDR3 coding DNA: TGTGCCAGCTCACCAAGGGGGACAGCAGTTAATGAAAAACTGTTTTTT. Amino acid sequence: CASSPRGTAVNEKLFF.

In DNA, the CDR3 is TGTGCCAGCAGCGAGCCCCTAAGGAGCGGGAGGGAATACACAGATACGCAGTATTTT. This gives the protein CASSEPLRSGREYTDTQYF. The V call is TRBV9, the J call TRBJ2-3; 10 bases are shared with TRBD2. The junction had 15 bases not matched to a gene; V was cut back by 3 bases and J by 2 bases. Germline V gene lookup returns CDR1 SGDLS and CDR2 YYNGEE. This CDR3 has 19 residues. The full variable domain, with the rest looked up from reference TRBV9 and TRBJ2-3, is DSGVTQTPKHLITATGQRVTLRCSPRSGDLSVYWYQQSLDQGLQFLIQYYNGEERAKGNILERFSAQQFPDLHSELNLSSLELGDSALYFCASSEPLRSGREYTDTQYFGPGTRLTVL.

This chain joins TRBV6-6 and TRBJ1-5; D not certain. The V and J ends lost 4 bases and 0 bases respectively, with 10 bases between them. The CDR3 has 15 amino acids. Germline loops: CDR1 MNHNY, CDR2 SVGAGI (reference sequence). CDR3 amino acids: CASSFLDDSNQPQHF. In DNA, the CDR3 is TGTGCCAGCAGTTTTTTAGACGATAGCAATCAGCCCCAGCATTTT.

The J gene is TRBJ1-6, the V gene TRBV5-1, with D uncertain. V shed 0 bases and J shed 8 bases, with 6 bases lying between them. The CDR3 spans 13 residues. Germline V gives CDR1 SGHRS, CDR2 YFSETQ. The CDR3 sequence: CASSLVTDSPLHF. The CDR3 DNA is TGCGCCAGCAGCTTGGTTACTGATTCACCCCTCCACTTT.

This sequence joins TRBV28 and TRBJ1-2; D not certain. CDR3 length equals 10 residues. V was cut by 4 bases and J by 7 bases, with 4 bases left in between. Germline assignment: CDR1 MDHEN and CDR2 SYDVKM. CDR3 region: CASSSGGYTF. The CDR3 nucleotides read TGTGCCAGCAGTTCCGGTGGCTACACCTTC.

The chain is built from TRBV19 and TRBJ1-1; perhaps TRBD1 as D (6 bases). The length of the CDR3 is 14 residues. Germline V gene data show CDR1 as LNHDA and CDR2 as SQIVND (reference sequence). Trimming took off 7 bases at V and 3 bases at J, with 15 bases between the two ends. CDR3 nucleotide sequence: TGTGCCAGTATCCAAACAGGGTCGGACACTGAAGCTTTCTTT. Translation gives CASIQTGSDTEAFF.

The CDR3 DNA sequence: TGTGCCAGCAGTGGGGGCAGAATCATCTACAATGAGCAGTTCTTC. Translating gives CASSGGRIIYNEQFF. The gene calls are TRBV6-4 and TRBJ2-1, with D tentatively TRBD1 (5 bases). The germline V and J ends were trimmed by 4 bases and 3 bases, with 13 bases remaining between them. The CDR3 contains 15 residues. Germline assignment: CDR1 MRHNA and CDR2 SNTAGT.

This CDR3 is CSVQGLAANTGELFF. CDR3 DNA sequence: TGCAGCGTTCAGGGACTAGCGGCGAACACCGGGGAGCTGTTTTTT. The chain carries TRBV29-1 and TRBJ2-2, with 11 positions matching TRBD2. This CDR3 region has 15 residues. Unmatched junction bases numbered 2, after V lost 5 bases and J lost 0 bases. Germline CDR1 and CDR2: SQVTM and ANQGSEA.

This chain links TRBV18 with TRBJ2-5; TRBD2 matches 9 bases. CDR3 length: 15 residues. V was clipped by 4 bases and J by 5 bases; unmatched bases: 8. Per germline, CDR1 KGHSH and CDR2 LQKENI. As DNA, the CDR3 is TGTGCCAGCTCACGACTGTTACTAGCGGGCGAGACCCAGTACTTC. Its protein is CASSRLLLAGETQYF.

This chain links TRBV6-1 with TRBJ2-4, with unresolved D. Trimming cost V 1 base and J 7 bases, with 14 bases left between them. Germline CDR1 reads MNHNS; CDR2 reads SASEGT. The CDR3 is 15 residues long. This CDR3 reads CASSEVGGERNIQYF. The CDR3, as DNA: TGTGCCAGCAGTGAAGTTGGTGGGGAAAGGAACATTCAGTACTTC.

The chain combines TRBV6-1 with TRBJ2-1; maybe TRBD1 (5 bases). Germline CDR1 is MNHNS and CDR2 is SASEGT. The length of the CDR3 is 13 residues. V was pared by 7 bases and J by 7 bases, with 14 bases between. CDR3 bases: TGTGCCAGCAATGATCAGGGTTGGAATGAGCAGTTCTTC. Translating gives CASNDQGWNEQFF.

The V and J genes are TRBV11-2 and TRBJ1-1; D ambiguous. Trimming stripped 5 bases from V and 1 base from J, with 8 bases between. From germline, CDR1 is SGHAT and CDR2 FQNNGV. The CDR3 runs to 13 residues. CDR3 loop: CASSLTTNTEAFF. CDR3 bases: TGTGCCAGCAGCCTAACCACGAACACTGAAGCTTTCTTT. Looking up the rest from reference TRBV11-2 and TRBJ1-1 gives the full variable domain: EAGVAQSPRYKIIEKRQSVAFWCNPISGHATLYWYQQILGQGPKLLIQFQNNGVVDDSQLPKDRFSAERLKGVDSTLKIQPAKLEDSAVYLCASSLTTNTEAFFGQGTRLTVV.

The genes are TRBV10-2 and TRBJ1-1; D unresolved. Trimming removed 0 bases from V and 8 bases from J, with 4 bases in between. The CDR3 spans 11 residues. From germline, CDR1 is WSHSY and CDR2 SAAADI. CDR3 nucleotides: TGCGCCAGCAGTGAGTCGGGGGAAGCTTTCTTT. This translates into CASSESGEAFF.

V is TRBV25-1 and J is TRBJ1-5, with 7 nucleotides matching TRBD1. J gave up 5 bases and V 4 bases, and 5 bases lay outside the gene matches. In germline, CDR1 is MGHDK, CDR2 SYGVNS. The CDR3 sequence is 14 residues long. This chain's CDR3 is CASSGPGGDQPQHF. CDR3 DNA: TGTGCCAGCAGTGGTCCAGGGGGTGATCAGCCCCAGCATTTT.

V gene TRBV18 combines with J gene TRBJ1-2; TRBD1 aligns across 7 bases. This CDR3 spans 15 amino acids. Germline lookup yields CDR1 KGHSH and CDR2 LQKENI. Trimming removed 1 base from V and 4 bases from J; junction bases left unmatched: 6. CDR3 sequence reads: CASSPQTGDGYGYTF. For the CDR3, the DNA is TGTGCCAGCTCACCACAAACAGGGGACGGCTATGGCTACACCTTC.

The chain links TRBV6-5 to TRBJ1-2; D perhaps matches TRBD1 (6 bases). Germline-derived CDR1 and CDR2 are MNHEY and SVGAGI. V was shortened by 6 bases and J by 5 bases, with 10 bases between the two germline ends. The length of the CDR3 is 12 residues. The CDR3 DNA is TGTGCCAGCAGGGACAGTTTTTATGGCTACACCTTC. Its protein product is CASRDSFYGYTF.

The chain carries TRBV10-3 and TRBJ2-3; 8 nucleotides line up with TRBD2. With 8 bases clipped from V and 0 bases from J, the junction kept 4 bases outside the gene matches. Germline values: CDR1 ENHRY, CDR2 SYGVKD. CDR3 size: 14 residues. CDR3 DNA sequence: TGTGCCATCGGGGCTAGCGGGAGCACAGATACGCAGTATTTT. Residues: CAIGASGSTDTQYF.

The V call is TRBV6-5, the J call TRBJ1-4, with 7 nucleotides matching TRBD1. Germline trimming cut 4 bases from V and 5 bases from J; bases unmatched to any gene: 7. CDR1 is MNHEY, CDR2 SVGAGI, per germline. CDR3 length equals 15 residues. The CDR3 protein is CASSSRGVLNEKLFF. The CDR3 DNA reads TGTGCCAGCAGTTCCAGGGGGGTCTTAAATGAAAAACTGTTTTTT.

The gene calls are TRBV19 and TRBJ1-2, with 7 bases aligning to TRBD1. Germline lookup yields CDR1 LNHDA and CDR2 SQIVND (reference sequence). The CDR3 has 14 amino acids. Trimming removed 4 bases from V and 2 bases from J; junction bases left unmatched: 4. This CDR3 is CASSRGQANYGYTF. The CDR3 bases are TGTGCCAGTAGTAGAGGACAGGCGAACTATGGCTACACCTTC.

The genes are TRBV19 and TRBJ1-3; D remains ambiguous. Germline CDR1 reads LNHDA; CDR2 reads SQIVND (reference sequence). The CDR3 covers 15 residues. Between the trimmed V and J ends, which lost 7 bases and 0 bases, there was a span of 13 bases. CDR3 nucleotide sequence: TGTGCCAGTACAGTTGACGGAAGCTCTGGAAACACCATATATTTT. Amino acid sequence: CASTVDGSSGNTIYF.

V and J are TRBV30 and TRBJ2-1; TRBD2 matches 13 bases. This CDR3 region has 13 residues. CDR1 is GTSNPN and CDR2 is SVGIG in the germline V gene (reference sequence). V shed 2 bases, J shed 12 bases, and the junction held 4 bases outside the gene matches. CDR3 protein: CAWSRTSGGGQFF. CDR3 coding DNA: TGTGCCTGGAGTAGGACTAGCGGGGGAGGGCAGTTCTTC.

This clone has just a few counts. This rearrangement joins TRBV7-3 to TRBJ2-3, with 10 bases fitting TRBD2. From germline, CDR1 is SGHTA and CDR2 FQGTGA. CDR3 length: 13 amino acids. After removal of 4 bases from V and 13 bases from J, the junction contained 8 bases not matched to a gene. The CDR3 sequence: CASSSRPSGSEYF. CDR3 DNA sequence: TGTGCCAGCAGCTCTAGACCTAGCGGGAGTGAGTATTTT.

This clone was counted between two and nine times. The chain uses TRBV18 and TRBJ1-2; D remains unclear. This CDR3 has 14 residues. Trimming left V 0 bases short and J 8 bases short, with 13 bases between. CDR1 is KGHSH, CDR2 LQKENI, per germline. CDR3 protein: CASSPPNQASGYTF. For the CDR3, the DNA is TGTGCCAGCTCACCACCTAATCAGGCCTCCGGCTACACCTTC.

The chain joins TRBV6-5 to TRBJ2-2; no definite D call. The V gene lost 0 bases and the J gene lost 6 bases, with 11 bases spanning the gap. Germline lookup yields CDR1 MNHEY and CDR2 SVGAGI. This CDR3 spans 15 amino acids. The CDR3 spells CASSYSSRVSGELFF. CDR3 in DNA: TGTGCCAGCAGTTACTCGAGTCGGGTCTCCGGGGAGCTGTTTTTT.